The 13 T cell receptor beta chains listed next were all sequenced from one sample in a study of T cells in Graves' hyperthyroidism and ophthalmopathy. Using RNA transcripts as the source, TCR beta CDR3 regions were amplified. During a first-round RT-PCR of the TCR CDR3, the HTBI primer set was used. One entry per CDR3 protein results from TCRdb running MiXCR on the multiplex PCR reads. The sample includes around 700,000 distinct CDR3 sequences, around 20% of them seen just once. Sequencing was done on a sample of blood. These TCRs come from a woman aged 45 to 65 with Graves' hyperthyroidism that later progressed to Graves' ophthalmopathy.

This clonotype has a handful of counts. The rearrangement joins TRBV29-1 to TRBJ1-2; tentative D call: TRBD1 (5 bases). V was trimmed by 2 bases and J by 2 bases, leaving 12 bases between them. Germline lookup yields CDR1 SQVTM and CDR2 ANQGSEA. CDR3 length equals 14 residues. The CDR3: CSVERGGGNYGYTF. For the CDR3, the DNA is TGCAGCGTTGAACGGGGGGGTGGAAACTATGGCTACACCTTC.

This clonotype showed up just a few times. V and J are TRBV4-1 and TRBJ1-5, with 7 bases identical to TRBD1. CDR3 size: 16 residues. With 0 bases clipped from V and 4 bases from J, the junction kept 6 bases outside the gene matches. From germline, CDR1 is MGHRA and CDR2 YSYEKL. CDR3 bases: TGCGCCAGCAGCCAAGATGGCGGCAGGGGGAATCAGCCCCAGCATTTT. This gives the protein CASSQDGGRGNQPQHF.

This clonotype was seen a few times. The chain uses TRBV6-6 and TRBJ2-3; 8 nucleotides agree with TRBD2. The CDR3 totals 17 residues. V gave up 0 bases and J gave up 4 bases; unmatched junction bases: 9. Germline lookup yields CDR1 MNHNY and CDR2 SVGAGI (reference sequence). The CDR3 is CASSYSSHRGGADTQYF. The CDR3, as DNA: TGTGCCAGCAGTTACTCATCTCATCGGGGGGGCGCAGATACGCAGTATTTT.

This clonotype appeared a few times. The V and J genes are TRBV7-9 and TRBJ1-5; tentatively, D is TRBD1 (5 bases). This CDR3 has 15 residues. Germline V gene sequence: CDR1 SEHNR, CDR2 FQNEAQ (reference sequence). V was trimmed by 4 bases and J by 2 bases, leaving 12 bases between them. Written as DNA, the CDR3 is TGTGCCAGCAGCTCGATGGGGGAAGGCAATCAGCCCCAGCATTTT. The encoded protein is CASSSMGEGNQPQHF. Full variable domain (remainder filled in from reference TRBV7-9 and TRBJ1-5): DTGVSQNPRHKITKRGQNVTFRCDPISEHNRLYWYRQTLGQGPEFLTYFQNEAQLEKSRLLSDRFSAERPKGSFSTLEIQRTEQGDSAMYLCASSSMGEGNQPQHFGDGTRLSIL.

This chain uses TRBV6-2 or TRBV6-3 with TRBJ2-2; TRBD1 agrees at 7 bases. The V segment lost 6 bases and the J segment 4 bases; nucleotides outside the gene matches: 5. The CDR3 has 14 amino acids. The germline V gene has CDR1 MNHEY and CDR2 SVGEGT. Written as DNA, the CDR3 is TGTGCCAGCAGACCGGGACAGCTCACCGGGGAGCTGTTTTTT. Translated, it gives CASRPGQLTGELFF.

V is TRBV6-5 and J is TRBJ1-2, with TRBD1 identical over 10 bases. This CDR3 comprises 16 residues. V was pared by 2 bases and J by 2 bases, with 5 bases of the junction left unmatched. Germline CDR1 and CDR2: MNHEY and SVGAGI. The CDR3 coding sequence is TGTGCCAGCAGTTACCTCGGACAGGGGGTAAACTATGGCTACACCTTC. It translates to CASSYLGQGVNYGYTF.

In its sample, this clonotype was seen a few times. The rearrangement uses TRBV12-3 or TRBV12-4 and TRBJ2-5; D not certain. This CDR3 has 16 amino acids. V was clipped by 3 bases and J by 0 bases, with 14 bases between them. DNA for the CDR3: TGTGCCAGCAGTTTGGGGTTGATAGAGTACCAAGAGACCCAGTACTTC. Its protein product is CASSLGLIEYQETQYF.

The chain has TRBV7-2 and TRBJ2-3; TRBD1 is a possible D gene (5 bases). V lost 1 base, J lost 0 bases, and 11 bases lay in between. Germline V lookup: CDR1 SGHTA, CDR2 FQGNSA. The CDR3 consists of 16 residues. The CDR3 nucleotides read TGTGCCAGCAGCTTAGGAAGGGGAAGGAGCACAGATACGCAGTATTTT. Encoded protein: CASSLGRGRSTDTQYF.

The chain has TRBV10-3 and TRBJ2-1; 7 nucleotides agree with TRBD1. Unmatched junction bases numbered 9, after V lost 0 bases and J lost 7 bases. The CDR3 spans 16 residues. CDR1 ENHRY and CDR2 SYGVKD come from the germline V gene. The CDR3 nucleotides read TGTGCCATCAGTGAGTCTGGGACAGAGAAGACTAATGAGCAGTTCTTC. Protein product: CAISESGTEKTNEQFF.

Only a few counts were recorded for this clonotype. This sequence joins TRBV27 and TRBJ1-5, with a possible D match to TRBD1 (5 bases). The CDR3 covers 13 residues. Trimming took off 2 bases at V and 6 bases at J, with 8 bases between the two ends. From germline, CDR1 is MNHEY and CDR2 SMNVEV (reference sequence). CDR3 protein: CASSLIGAQPQHF. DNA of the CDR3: TGTGCCAGCAGTTTAATAGGGGCTCAGCCCCAGCATTTT.

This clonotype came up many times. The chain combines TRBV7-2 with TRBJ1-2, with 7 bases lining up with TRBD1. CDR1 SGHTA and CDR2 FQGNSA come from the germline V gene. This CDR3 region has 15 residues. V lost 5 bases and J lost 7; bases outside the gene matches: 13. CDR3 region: CASSPLQGPLAGYTF. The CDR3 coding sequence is TGTGCCAGCAGCCCCCTACAGGGGCCACTTGCTGGCTACACCTTC.

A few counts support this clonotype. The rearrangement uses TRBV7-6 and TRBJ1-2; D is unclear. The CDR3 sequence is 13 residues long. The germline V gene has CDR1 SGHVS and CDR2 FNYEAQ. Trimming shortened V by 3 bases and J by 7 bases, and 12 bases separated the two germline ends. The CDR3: CASSLYGESGYTF. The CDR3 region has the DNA TGTGCCAGCAGCTTGTACGGGGAGAGTGGCTACACCTTC.

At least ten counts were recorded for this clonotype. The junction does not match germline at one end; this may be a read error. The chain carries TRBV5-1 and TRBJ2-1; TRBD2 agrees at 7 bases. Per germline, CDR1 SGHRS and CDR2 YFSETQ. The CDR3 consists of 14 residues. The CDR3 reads CASSLAGLYNEQFF. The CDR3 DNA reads TGTGCCAGCAGCTTAGCGGGTCTCTACAATGAGCAGTTCTTC.